In this sample, the clone carrying this T cell receptor (beta chain) turned up a few times. This specimen belongs to a study of blood T cell repertoires in COVID-19. Study information: Sites in the United States, Italy and Spain provided acute and convalescent COVID-19 samples. Sources were T cells, B-cell-depleted T cells, or PBMCs; the material itself was cDNA or gDNA.

Authors' methods: Reference gene primer amplification gave nucleated cell count estimates. TCRdb's copy holds only in-frame clones and misses some; the assay was immunoSEQ multiplex PCR. The DNA was the basis for D and trimming; V, J and clone size are from that table. The sample holds 250,000 to 350,000 clones, roughly 90% seen once. The CDR3 loop spans 15 amino acids. With 0 bases clipped from V and 5 bases from J, the junction kept 4 bases outside the gene matches. The sequencing input was peripheral blood. The receptor's source is a young man who had recovered from COVID-19. This chain links TRBV5-3 with TRBJ1-5; 8 bases align to TRBD1. TRBV5-3 is an ORF, with its function uncertain. CDR3 amino acids: CARSLETGVYQPQHF. The CDR3 DNA reads TGTGCCAGAAGCTTGGAGACAGGGGTATATCAGCCCCAGCATTTT.